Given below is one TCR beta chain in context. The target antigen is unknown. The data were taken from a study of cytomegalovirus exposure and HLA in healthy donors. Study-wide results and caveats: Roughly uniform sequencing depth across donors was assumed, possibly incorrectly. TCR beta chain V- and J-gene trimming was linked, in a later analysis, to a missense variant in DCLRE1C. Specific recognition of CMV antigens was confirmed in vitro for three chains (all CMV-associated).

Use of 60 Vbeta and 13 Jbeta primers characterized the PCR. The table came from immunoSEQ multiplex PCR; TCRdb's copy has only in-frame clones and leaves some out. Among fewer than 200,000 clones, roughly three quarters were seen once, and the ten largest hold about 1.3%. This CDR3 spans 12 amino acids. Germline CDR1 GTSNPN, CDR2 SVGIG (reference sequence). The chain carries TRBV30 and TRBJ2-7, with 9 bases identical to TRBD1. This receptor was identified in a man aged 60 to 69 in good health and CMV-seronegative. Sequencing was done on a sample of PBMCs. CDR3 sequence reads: CAAGQGSYEQYF. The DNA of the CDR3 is TGTGCTGCGGGACAGGGTTCCTACGAGCAGTACTTC.